Listed below are T cell receptor beta chains from one sample, sequenced in a study of cytomegalovirus exposure and HLA in healthy donors. Data came from immunoSEQ multiplex PCR; TCRdb stores just in-frame clones and leaves some out. Found here are 150,000 to 200,000 clones, 60% to 80% of them singletons; the top ten hold around 11%. The sequencing sample was made of PBMCs. The receptors here all came from a man between 18 and 29 years old in good health and CMV-seropositive. CDR3s leave out the opening cysteine and the closing phenylalanine or tryptophan.

v_call cdr3_aa
TRBV6-1 ASSETRDEAF
TRBV5-4 ASSETSYNEQF
TRBV28 ASSSSGEGGYYEQY
TRBV15 ATSRDRVRYEQY
TRBV2 ASRWDRANTGELF
TRBV10-3 AISRVGAAGELF
TRBV6-1 ASSDWTRTNEKLF
TRBV12-1 ASQVWEQY
TRBV19 ASSTSAKNIQY
TRBV30 AWRKTGSRRTGELF
TRBV30 AWSTLAGTYNEQF
TRBV29-1 SVEGDRREAF
TRBV6-5 ASRIDRMGEAF
TRBV4-2 ASSQETSGRRSSYEQY
TRBV10-3 AIRDGTPPYEQY
TRBV27 ASSLSGGSRKLF
TRBV7-9 ASSGLAGRNEQF
TRBV5-6 ASSWLQQGGLTEAF
TRBV9 ASSVALGGTDYNEQF
TRBV5-1 ASSLVGQGSYEQY
TRBV5-5 ASSLRWEENEKLF
TRBV30 AWNGGDDEQF
TRBV28 ASSSMGQGAYEQY
TRBV18 ASSRTGTGDQPQH
TRBV7-9 SSSLGRAEITGELF
TRBV30 AWLTGTGEPCGYT
TRBV7-2 ASSSPRENEKLF
TRBV25-1 ASSGQTGMSTDTQY
TRBV5-1 ASSLGPGGELF
TRBV5-4 ASSSQIPRASASETQY
TRBV30 AWSLDRVAGNTIY
TRBV6-1 ASSEGGGLAGGPADTQY
TRBV30 AWSALTGFTDTQY